A single sample gave rise to the 16 T cell receptor beta chains below, sequenced in a study of T cell clonality in common variable immunodeficiency. The repertoire was sequenced with immunoSEQ multiplex PCR; TCRdb's copy has only in-frame clones and lacks some. Altogether tens of thousands of clones were found in the sample, and no singletons occur. The sequencing sample was made of peripheral blood mononuclear cells. The receptors derive from a person aged 18-69 years in good health.

In this sample, this clone turned up many times. The read ends 3 residues early relative to the CDR3; the germline J gene fills the gap. The rearrangement uses TRBV20-1 and TRBJ2-4, with D perhaps matching TRBD1 or TRBD2 (5 bases each). CDR1 DFQATT and CDR2 SNEGSKA come from the germline V gene (reference sequence). This CDR3 comprises 13 residues. The CDR3 loop reads CSASPGSITGQYF. CDR3 DNA, as far as it was read: TGCAGTGCCAGTCCAGGGAGCATAACCGGT.

This clone was picked up many times. The CDR3 is cut off 3 residues early in the read; its end comes from the germline J gene. The gene calls are TRBV30 and TRBJ2-3, with 11 nucleotides matching TRBD2. CDR1 GTSNPN and CDR2 SVGIG come from the germline V gene (reference sequence). The CDR3 is 15 residues long. The CDR3: CAWSRSGRAGETQYF. The part of the CDR3 DNA that was read is TGTGCCTGGAGTCGTAGCGGGAGGGCCGGAGAGACG.

In this sample, this clone turned up a few times. A read error may be the cause here, since a much bigger clone is one base away. With the read ending 3 residues before the CDR3 end, the germline J gene is used to fill in that end. The chain recombines TRBV7-6 with TRBJ2-2; D perhaps matches TRBD1 (5 bases). Germline V gene lookup returns CDR1 SGHVS and CDR2 FNYEAQ. The CDR3 covers 15 residues. CDR3 bases read: TGTGCCAGCAGCTTGTACATCTCTGGGGCCAACGTG. This gives the protein CASSLYISGANV. In full, the CDR3 is CASSLYISGANVLFF.

This clone was recorded a few times. From the germline J gene comes the end of the CDR3, since the read stops 3 residues before it. J is TRBJ1-2 and V is TRBV7-9; D is uncertain. CDR1 SEHNR and CDR2 FQNEAQ come from the germline V gene (reference sequence). The CDR3 consists of 14 residues. The CDR3 sequence: CASSDLEDTYDYTF. CDR3 bases read: TGTGCCAGCAGCGACCTCGAAGACACCTACGAC.

At least ten counts were recorded for this clone. The read halts 3 residues ahead of the CDR3 end, with the missing end drawn from the germline J gene. The chain carries TRBV29-1 and TRBJ2-1; 9 bases are shared with TRBD2. The CDR3 contains 14 residues. With 1 base clipped from V and 5 bases from J, the junction kept 3 bases outside the gene matches. Germline V gene lookup returns CDR1 SQVTM and CDR2 ANQGSEA. CDR3: CSVEGLAGNNEQFF. The sequenced part of the CDR3 DNA is TGCAGCGTTGAAGGGCTAGCGGGAAACAATGAG.

This clone was picked up a small number of times. Coverage ceases 3 residues before the CDR3 finishes, and the germline J gene fills in the end. The chain has TRBV7-9 and TRBJ2-1, with 7 bases aligning to TRBD1. This CDR3 spans 15 amino acids. V gave up 5 bases and J gave up 4 bases; unmatched junction bases: 8. The germline gives CDR1 SEHNR, CDR2 FQNEAQ (reference sequence). Incomplete CDR3 DNA: TGTGCCAGCAGCCTACCGGGACAGATTTACAATGAG. Amino acid sequence: CASSLPGQIYNE. The CDR3 in full is CASSLPGQIYNEQFF.

This clone was counted between two and nine times. The CDR3 extends 3 residues past the end of the read, so its final part is completed from the germline J gene. This chain uses TRBV2 with TRBJ2-3; D is perhaps TRBD1 (6 bases). V was pared by 4 bases and J by 2 bases, with 13 bases between. The CDR3 totals 15 residues. Germline CDR1 and CDR2: SNHLY and FYNNEI. The CDR3 loop reads CASSGGGQFTDTQYF. CDR3 DNA (partial): TGTGCCAGCAGTGGGGGTGGACAGTTCACAGATACG.

The sample holds many counts of this clone. The sequenced fragment ends 3 residues before the CDR3 boundary, so the rest is inferred from the germline J gene. The chain joins TRBV20-1 to TRBJ1-6; possibly TRBD1 for D (6 bases). Germline CDR1 and CDR2: DFQATT and SNEGSKA (reference sequence). Between the trimmed V and J ends, which lost 6 bases and 11 bases, there was a span of 14 bases. The CDR3 contains 12 residues. The DNA read from the CDR3 is TGCAGTGCGACAGGCAATTCTGCACCC. Amino acid sequence: CSATGNSAP. From start to end, the CDR3 is CSATGNSAPLHF.

This clone was seen a few times. The read ends 3 residues shy of where the CDR3 ends; the end is completed using the germline J gene. The gene calls are TRBV6-1 and TRBJ1-2, with TRBD1 as a possible D gene (5 bases). Germline V gene sequence: CDR1 MNHNS, CDR2 SASEGT. CDR3 length: 15 residues. CDR3 DNA (partial): TGTGCCAGCAGTGATTACAGGTTGGGTTCCTACGAC. Protein sequence: CASSDYRLGSYD. The complete CDR3 protein is CASSDYRLGSYDYTF.

There are a few counts of this clone. The part of the CDR3 DNA that was read is TGCAGTGCCATTAGGACAGGAGGTTTCCCGTACGAG. Translating it yields CSAIRTGGFPYE. The whole CDR3 protein reads CSAIRTGGFPYEQYF. J is TRBJ2-7 and V is TRBV20-1, with 7 bases matching TRBD1. The sequence runs out 3 residues before the end of the CDR3; the remainder is reconstructed from the germline J gene. The germline V gene encodes CDR1 DFQATT and CDR2 SNEGSKA (reference sequence). The CDR3 runs to 15 residues. V shed 6 bases and J 4 bases; nucleotides not matched to a gene: 15.

The table lists this clone with many counts. The read terminates 3 residues ahead of where the CDR3 ends, so the germline J gene completes it. V usage is TRBV18 and J usage is TRBJ2-5, with D hard to call. V was clipped by 6 bases and J by 2 bases, with 7 bases between them. Germline loops: CDR1 KGHSH, CDR2 LQKENI. This CDR3 has 12 amino acids. The CDR3 region is CASSPGQETQYF. The DNA read from the CDR3 is TGTGCCAGCTCCCCCGGGCAAGAGACC.

The table lists this clone with many counts. Sequencing ends 3 residues short of the CDR3 end; the germline J gene provides the rest. The chain joins TRBV20-1 to TRBJ1-5; 10 bases agree with TRBD1. Trimming removed 1 base from V and 2 bases from J; junction bases left unmatched: 8. Per germline, CDR1 DFQATT and CDR2 SNEGSKA (reference sequence). The CDR3 spans 17 residues. The part of the CDR3 DNA that was read is TGCAGTGCTAGAGGACAGGGGGCGCCTCTCGGCAATCAGCCC. This translates into CSARGQGAPLGNQP. The entire CDR3 protein reads CSARGQGAPLGNQPQHF.

With respect to this clone: From the germline J gene comes the end of the CDR3, since the read stops 3 residues before it. V and J are TRBV7-8 and TRBJ2-3, with D maybe TRBD1 (6 bases). Germline CDR1 SGHVS, CDR2 FQNEAQ. There are 13 residues in the CDR3. The CDR3 sequence: CASSSRGGQPQYF. CDR3 DNA, as far as it was read: TGTGCCAGCAGCTCCAGGGGTGGTCAGCCG. Using reference TRBV7-8 and TRBJ2-3 for the parts outside the CDR3, the full variable domain is GAGVSQSPRYKVAKRGQDVALRCDPISGHVSLFWYQQALGQGPEFLTYFQNEAQLDKSGLPSDRFFAERPEGSVSTLKIQRTQQEDSAVYLCASSSRGGQPQYFGPGTRLTVL.

The table lists this clone with many counts. Sequencing ends 3 residues short of the CDR3 end; the germline J gene provides the rest. The V gene is TRBV20-1, the J gene TRBJ2-5; TRBD2 matches 8 bases. The CDR3 has 16 amino acids. The germline CDR1 and CDR2 sequences are DFQATT and SNEGSKA (reference sequence). Trimming removed 0 bases from V and 3 bases from J; junction bases left unmatched: 9. CDR3 bases read: TGCAGTGCTAGAGATACTTTAGCGGGACTCAAAGAGACC. It yields the protein CSARDTLAGLKET. The complete CDR3 reads CSARDTLAGLKETQYF.

This clone was found many times. The read halts 3 residues ahead of the CDR3 end, with the missing end drawn from the germline J gene. The J gene is TRBJ2-1, the V gene TRBV7-8; TRBD2 matches 9 bases. Trimming took 5 bases from V and 5 from J; bases not matched to a gene: 13. This CDR3 region has 17 residues. The germline CDR1 and CDR2 sequences are SGHVS and FQNEAQ. The sequenced part of the CDR3 DNA is TGTGCCAGCAGCGAAAATAGCGGGAGTTTGCCCGACAATGAG. Translation gives CASSENSGSLPDNE. The full CDR3 protein is CASSENSGSLPDNEQFF.

This clone was counted between two and nine times. The sequence runs out 3 residues before the end of the CDR3; the remainder is reconstructed from the germline J gene. The rearrangement uses TRBV7-2 and TRBJ1-1; D ambiguous. Trimming stripped 6 bases from V and 4 bases from J, with 18 bases between. CDR3 length: 15 amino acids. Germline V lookup: CDR1 SGHTA, CDR2 FQGNSA. CDR3 sequence reads: CASRSPGVPLTEAFF. The CDR3 bases that were read are TGTGCCAGCAGATCTCCCGGGGTCCCGCTCACTGAA.